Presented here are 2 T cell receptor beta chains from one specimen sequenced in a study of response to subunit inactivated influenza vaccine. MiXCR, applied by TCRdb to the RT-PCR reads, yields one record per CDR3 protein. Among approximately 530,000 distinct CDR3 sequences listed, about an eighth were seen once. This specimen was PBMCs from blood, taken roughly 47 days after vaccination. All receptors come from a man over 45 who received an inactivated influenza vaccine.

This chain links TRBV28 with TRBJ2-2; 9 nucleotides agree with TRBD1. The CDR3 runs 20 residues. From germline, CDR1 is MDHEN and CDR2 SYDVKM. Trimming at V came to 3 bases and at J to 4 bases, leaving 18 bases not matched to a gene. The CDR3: CASSLGYRDRVRLRTGELFF. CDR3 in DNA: TGTGCCAGCAGTTTGGGGTACCGGGACAGGGTTCGACTACGCACCGGGGAGCTGTTTTTT.

The CDR3 is CASSLGAGGVNEQYF. CDR3 nucleotides: TGTGCCAGCAGCCTCGGGGCCGGTGGGGTAAACGAGCAGTACTTC. This chain connects TRBV13 to TRBJ2-7, with D perhaps given as TRBD1 or TRBD2 (5 bases each). Germline V gene data show CDR1 as PRHDT and CDR2 as FYEKMQ (reference sequence). Trimming pared 5 bases from V and 5 bases from J, leaving 19 bases between. The CDR3 spans 15 residues.